This TCR beta chain was identified during a study of T cells after yellow fever vaccination. Study summary: Preparation used SMART-Seq v4 Ultra Low Input for the low-cell-number fractions.

Study outcomes and limitations: The booster response re-showed most primary clones: around 95% CD4, 88% CD8. Some clonotypes, a small share, were shared between CD4 and CD8 compartments.

MiXCR, applied by TCRdb to the 5' RACE reads, yields one record per CDR3 protein. The sample has 450,000 to 650,000 distinct CDR3 sequences; roughly 13% are singletons. This clonotype was seen more than once but under ten times. Its cognate antigen is unknown. Per germline, CDR1 SGHNT and CDR2 YYREEE (reference sequence). V shed 0 bases, J shed 3 bases, and the junction held 8 bases outside the gene matches. The CDR3 totals 19 residues. The source of this sequence is a young man who received the YFV17D yellow fever vaccine. The starting material was PBMCs, obtained on the day of the yellow fever booster vaccination. The V and J genes are TRBV5-4 and TRBJ2-3; TRBD2 matches 15 bases. The DNA for the CDR3 is TGTGCCAGCAGCTTGGTTATAGGACTAGCGGGAGGGAAAACAGATACGCAGTATTTT. It is translated as CASSLVIGLAGGKTDTQYF.